The 10 T cell receptor beta chains in this list originate from one sample, sequenced in a study of blood T cell repertoires in COVID-19 (dated by TCRdb to 2018 to 2021). The library was produced with the immunoSEQ multiplex PCR assay. TCRdb carries this immuneACCESS record with in-frame sequences only. Its versions omit some clonotypes, under half of them owing to an unresolved V gene in the studies checked, with the rest unexplained. The sample yields about 140,000 clones; roughly 88% were counted once. The ten largest clones add up to 9.5% to 13% of the sample. What was sequenced was peripheral blood. These receptors were obtained from a man aged 55 to 70 with active or convalescent COVID-19.

This chain links TRBV3-1 (or the pseudogene TRBV3-2) with TRBJ2-5; 14 bases fit TRBD2. Trimming removed 3 bases from V and 6 bases from J; junction bases left unmatched: 3. Germline V gives CDR1 LGHDT, CDR2 YNNKEL (reference sequence). The CDR3 extends over 15 amino acids. CDR3 amino acids: CASSHGTSGSKTQYF. The CDR3 DNA reads TGTGCCAGCAGCCATGGGACTAGCGGGAGTAAGACCCAGTACTTC.

The gene calls are TRBV5-1 and TRBJ2-2; D possibly corresponds to TRBD2 (6 bases). The germline V gene encodes CDR1 SGHRS and CDR2 YFSETQ. The V end lost 7 bases, the J end lost 0 bases, and 13 bases lay between the germline ends. The CDR3 has 15 amino acids. This chain's CDR3 is CASGAGRSNTGELFF. The CDR3 DNA reads TGCGCCAGCGGGGCGGGACGGTCGAACACCGGGGAGCTGTTTTTT. Full variable domain (outside the CDR3, taken from reference TRBV5-1 and TRBJ2-2): KAGVTQTPRYLIKTRGQQVTLSCSPISGHRSVSWYQQTPGQGLQFLFEYFSETQRNKGNFPGRFSGRQFSNSRSEMNVSTLELGDSALYLCASGAGRSNTGELFFGEGSRLTVL.

The rearrangement uses TRBV6-2 or TRBV6-3 and TRBJ1-1; weak D call: TRBD1 (6 bases). This CDR3 is 13 amino acids long. Germline assignment: CDR1 MNHEY and CDR2 SVGEGT. V was cut by 4 bases and J by 3 bases, with 9 bases left in between. As DNA, the CDR3 is TGTGCCAGCAGTTTTGACAGGTACACTGAAGCTTTCTTT. This encodes CASSFDRYTEAFF.

V and J are TRBV19 and TRBJ1-3; D might be TRBD1 (5 bases). V lost 4 bases to trimming and J lost 2 bases, with 9 bases between them. Germline values: CDR1 LNHDA, CDR2 SQIVND (reference sequence). The CDR3 runs 14 residues. CDR3 sequence: CASSTGLAGNTIYF. DNA of the CDR3: TGTGCCAGTAGTACAGGGCTTGCTGGAAACACCATATATTTT.

The chain joins TRBV4-1 to TRBJ2-7, with D tentatively TRBD1 (5 bases). The V end was cut by 1 base, the J end by 0 bases, with 13 bases between. This CDR3 comprises 16 residues. Germline values: CDR1 MGHRA, CDR2 YSYEKL. The CDR3 is CASSQGPRVPSYEQYF. The DNA of the CDR3 is TGCGCCAGCAGCCAAGGACCCAGGGTCCCCTCCTACGAGCAGTACTTC.

This chain uses TRBV7-2 with TRBJ1-4; D might be TRBD1 (6 bases). The CDR3 length is 16 residues. Germline V gene lookup returns CDR1 SGHTA and CDR2 FQGNSA. V was shortened by 6 bases and J by 2 bases, with 16 bases between the two germline ends. The CDR3 region has the DNA TGTGCCAGCAGTAAAAGGACAGCCTCGACTAATGAAAAACTGTTTTTT. Encoded protein: CASSKRTASTNEKLFF.

J is TRBJ2-3 and V is TRBV27; unclear D gene. CDR1 is MNHEY and CDR2 is SMNVEV in the germline V gene (reference sequence). The CDR3 has 11 residues. Trimming left V 4 bases short and J 6 bases short, with 5 bases between. CDR3 amino acids: CASSSLDTQYF. The DNA of the CDR3 is TGTGCCAGCAGTTCTTTGGATACGCAGTATTTT.

The genes are TRBV20-1 and TRBJ1-2; D is possibly TRBD1 (6 bases). CDR1 is DFQATT and CDR2 is SNEGSKA in the germline V gene (reference sequence). This CDR3 has 14 residues. Trimming took off 3 bases at V and 8 bases at J, with 19 bases between the two ends. CDR3: CSASIQGSQVGYTF. CDR3 coding DNA: TGCAGTGCTAGTATACAGGGAAGTCAAGTCGGCTACACCTTC.

The rearrangement links TRBV5-4 to TRBJ2-5, with 8 bases that match TRBD2. With V trimmed by 2 bases and J by 4 bases, 10 bases remained unmatched. The CDR3 has 16 residues. Per the germline V gene, CDR1 is SGHNT and CDR2 is YYREEE (reference sequence). Written as DNA, the CDR3 is TGTGCCAGCAGCTTATTTACGGGAGGGGGAAGAGAGACCCAGTACTTC. Translation: CASSLFTGGGRETQYF. The variable domain in full, completed from reference TRBV5-4 and TRBJ2-5, reads ETGVTQSPTHLIKTRGQQVTLRCSSQSGHNTVSWYQQALGQGPQFIFQYYREEENGRGNFPPRFSGLQFPNYSSELNVNALELDDSALYLCASSLFTGGGRETQYFGPGTRLLVL.

This chain uses TRBV5-8 with TRBJ2-4; TRBD2 aligns across 13 bases. Germline lookup yields CDR1 SGHTS and CDR2 YDEGEE. This CDR3 is built from 16 residues. After removal of 7 bases from V and 9 bases from J, the junction contained 13 bases not matched to a gene. CDR3 sequence reads: CASGQGLAGDGGIQYF. Here the CDR3 DNA reads TGTGCCAGCGGACAAGGACTAGCGGGAGATGGGGGCATTCAGTACTTC.